These T cell receptor beta chains were read from a single sample in a study of tumor-infiltrating lymphocytes in localized non-small cell lung cancer. Produced via immunoSEQ multiplex PCR; TCRdb's table is partial and in-frame only. The table includes around 21,000 clones, over 70% detected once. Material for sequencing was lung tumor tissue. All receptors derive from a human donor with non-small cell lung cancer. CDR3s include the opening cysteine and the closing phenylalanine or tryptophan. A D gene is named only where the DNA matches it firmly. Size is omitted from some rows. Given values are once, few, many or a class for expanded clones.

j_gene,abundance,d_gene,v_gene,CDR3nt,CDR3aa
TRBJ2-7,NA,NA,TRBV18,TGTGCCAGCTCACCACCCGGACAGTTAATCGAGCAGTACTTC,CASSPPGQLIEQYF
TRBJ2-1,NA,TRBD2,TRBV30,TGTGCCTGGAGTGCGGGACTAGCGGACTACAATGAGCAGTTCTTC,CAWSAGLADYNEQFF
TRBJ2-1,NA,TRBD2,TRBV5-1,TGCGCCAGCAGCTTGGTAGCGGGAGGGCCCCACAATGAGCAGTTCTTC,CASSLVAGGPHNEQFF
TRBJ1-1,NA,NA,TRBV5-1,TGCGCCAGCAGCTTGATCGGACGCGGCACTGAAGCTTTCTTT,CASSLIGRGTEAFF
TRBJ2-4,NA,TRBD2,TRBV7-2,TGTGCCAGCAGCTTAGTTTTAGCGGGAGAACACATTCAGTACTTC,CASSLVLAGEHIQYF
TRBJ2-7,NA,NA,TRBV30,TGTGCCTGGAAAAGGGAAGATGGTGAGCAGTACTTC,CAWKREDGEQYF
TRBJ2-2,few,TRBD1,TRBV19,TGTGCCAGTAAGAGGGCGGGACAGGGGCCGAACACCGGGGAGCTGTTTTTT,CASKRAGQGPNTGELFF
TRBJ1-2,NA,NA,TRBV2,TGTGCCAGCAGTGTCGGGGCGCTTAGTGGCTACACCTTC,CASSVGALSGYTF
TRBJ1-3,NA,NA,TRBV2,TGTGCCAGCAGTGGGGCCAACTCTGGAAACACCATATATTTT,CASSGANSGNTIYF
TRBJ1-1,few,TRBD1,TRBV5-8,TGTGCCAGCAGCCCGGACAGGGGGTTTGAAGCTTTCTTT,CASSPDRGFEAFF
TRBJ1-2,NA,TRBD1,TRBV7-8,TGTGCCAGCAGCCCGGACAGGGGCTATGGCTACACCTTC,CASSPDRGYGYTF
TRBJ2-1,NA,TRBD1,TRBV27,TGTGCCAGCAGTCCCACGCTGACAGGGGCCCTCTACAATGAGCAGTTCTTC,CASSPTLTGALYNEQFF
TRBJ2-4,few,NA,TRBV6-6,TGTGCCAGCAGTTACAAAGGGACTCAGTACTTC,CASSYKGTQYF
TRBJ2-5,NA,NA,TRBV7-9,TGTGCCAGCAGCCGCTATAACGGGGTTGAGACCCAGTACTTC,CASSRYNGVETQYF
TRBJ1-2,NA,NA,TRBV5-5,TGTGCCAGCAGCTTTGAAGGGGGGGCCGCTATCTATGGCTACACCTTC,CASSFEGGAAIYGYTF
TRBJ2-7,once,NA,TRBV7-2,TGTGCCAGCAGTCGACAGGTCTCCTACGAGCAGTACTTC,CASSRQVSYEQYF
TRBJ2-7,NA,TRBD2,TRBV5-1,TGCGCCAGCAGCCCTAGCGGGAGGGGGCTGAACGAGCAGTACTTC,CASSPSGRGLNEQYF
TRBJ2-5,NA,NA,TRBV19,TGTGCCAGTAGTGTACTCCAAGAGACCCAGTACTTC,CASSVLQETQYF
TRBJ2-1,NA,TRBD2,TRBV28,TGTGCCAGCAGTTTAACGGGGGGACTAGGAGGGGAGCAGTTCTTC,CASSLTGGLGGEQFF
TRBJ2-2,NA,NA,TRBV19,TGTGCCAGTAGTATAAGGACGGCCCAAAGGGAGCTGTTTTTT,CASSIRTAQRELFF
TRBJ2-1,NA,NA,TRBV2,TGTGCCAGCAGGGCCGACGGCGCCACTGAGCAGTTCTTC,CASRADGATEQFF